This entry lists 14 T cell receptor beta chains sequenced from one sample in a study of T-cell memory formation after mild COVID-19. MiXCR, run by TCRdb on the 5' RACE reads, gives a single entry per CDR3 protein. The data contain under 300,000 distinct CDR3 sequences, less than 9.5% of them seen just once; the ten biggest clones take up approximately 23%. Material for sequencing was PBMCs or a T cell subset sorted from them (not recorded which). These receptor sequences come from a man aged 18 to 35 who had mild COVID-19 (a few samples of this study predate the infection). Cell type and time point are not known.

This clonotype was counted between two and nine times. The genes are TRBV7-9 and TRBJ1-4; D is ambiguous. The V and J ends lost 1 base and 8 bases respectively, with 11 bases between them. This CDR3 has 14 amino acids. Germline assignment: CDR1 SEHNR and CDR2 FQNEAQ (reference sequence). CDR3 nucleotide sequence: TGTGCCAGCAGCTTAGGGTCGGGAGCAGAAAAACTGTTTTTT. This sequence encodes CASSLGSGAEKLFF.

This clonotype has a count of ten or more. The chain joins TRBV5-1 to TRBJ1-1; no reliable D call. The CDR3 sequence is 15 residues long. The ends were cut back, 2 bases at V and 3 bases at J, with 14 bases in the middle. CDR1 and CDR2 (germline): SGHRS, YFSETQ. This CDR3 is CASSFESDGYTEAFF. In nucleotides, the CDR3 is TGCGCCAGCAGCTTCGAGAGTGACGGCTACACTGAAGCTTTCTTT.

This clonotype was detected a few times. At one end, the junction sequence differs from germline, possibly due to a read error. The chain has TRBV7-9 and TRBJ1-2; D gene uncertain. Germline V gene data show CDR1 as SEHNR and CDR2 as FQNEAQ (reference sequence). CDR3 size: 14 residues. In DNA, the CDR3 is TGTGCCAGCAGCTTATCGGTATCTAAATATGGCTACACCTTC. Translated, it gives CASSLSVSKYGYTF.

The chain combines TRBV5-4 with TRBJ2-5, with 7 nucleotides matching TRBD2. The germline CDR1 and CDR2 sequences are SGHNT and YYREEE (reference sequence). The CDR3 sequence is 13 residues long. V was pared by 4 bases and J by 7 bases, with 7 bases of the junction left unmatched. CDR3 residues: CASSTTSLGTQYF. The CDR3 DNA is TGTGCCAGCAGCACGACTAGCTTAGGGACCCAGTACTTC.

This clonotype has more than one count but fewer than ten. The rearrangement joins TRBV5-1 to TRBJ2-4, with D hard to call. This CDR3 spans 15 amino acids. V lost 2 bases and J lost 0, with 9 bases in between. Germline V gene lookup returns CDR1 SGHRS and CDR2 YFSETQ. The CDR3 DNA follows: TGCGCCAGCAGCTTAGACGGGCTAGCCAAAAACATTCAGTACTTC. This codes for CASSLDGLAKNIQYF.

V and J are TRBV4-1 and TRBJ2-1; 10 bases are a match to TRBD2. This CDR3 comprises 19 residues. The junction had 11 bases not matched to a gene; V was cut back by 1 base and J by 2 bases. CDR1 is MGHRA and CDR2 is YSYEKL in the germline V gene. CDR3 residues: CASSQVGRGLAGAYNEQFF. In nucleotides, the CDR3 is TGCGCCAGCAGCCAAGTTGGGAGGGGTCTAGCGGGGGCCTACAATGAGCAGTTCTTC.

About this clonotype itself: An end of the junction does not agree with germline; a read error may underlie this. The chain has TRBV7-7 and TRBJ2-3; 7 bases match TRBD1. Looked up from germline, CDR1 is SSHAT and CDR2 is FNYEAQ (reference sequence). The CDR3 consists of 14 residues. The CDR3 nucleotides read TGTGCTAGCAGTCCCAGACAGGGCTCAGATACGCAGTATTTT. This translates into CASSPRQGSDTQYF.

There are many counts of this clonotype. CDR3 DNA: TGCGCCAGCAGCCCGGGAGGCCGAATCCTAACTAATGAAAAACTGTTTTTT. Protein product: CASSPGGRILTNEKLFF. The chain combines TRBV5-1 with TRBJ1-4; no clear D gene. V gave up 4 bases and J gave up 1 base, with 17 bases separating them. This CDR3 has 17 amino acids. Per germline, CDR1 SGHRS and CDR2 YFSETQ.

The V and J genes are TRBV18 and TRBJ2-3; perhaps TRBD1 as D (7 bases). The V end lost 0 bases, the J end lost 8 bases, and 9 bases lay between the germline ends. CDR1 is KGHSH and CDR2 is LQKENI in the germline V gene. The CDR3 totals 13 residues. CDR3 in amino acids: CASSPPQGGTQYF. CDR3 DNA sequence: TGTGCCAGCTCACCACCGCAGGGGGGTACGCAGTATTTT.

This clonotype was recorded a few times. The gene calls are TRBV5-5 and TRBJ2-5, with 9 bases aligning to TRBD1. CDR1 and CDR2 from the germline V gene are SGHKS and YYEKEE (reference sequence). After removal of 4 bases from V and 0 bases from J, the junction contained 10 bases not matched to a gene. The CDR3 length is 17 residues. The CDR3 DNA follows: TGTGCCAGCAGCCTTGTGGGACAGGGACAATACCAAGAGACCCAGTACTTC. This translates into CASSLVGQGQYQETQYF.

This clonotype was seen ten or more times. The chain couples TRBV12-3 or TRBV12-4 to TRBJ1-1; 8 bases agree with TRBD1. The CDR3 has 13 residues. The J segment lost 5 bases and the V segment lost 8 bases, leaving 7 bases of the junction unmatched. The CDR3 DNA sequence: TGTGCCAGCCGCAGGGGGCTCGAGACTGAAGCTTTCTTT. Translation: CASRRGLETEAFF.

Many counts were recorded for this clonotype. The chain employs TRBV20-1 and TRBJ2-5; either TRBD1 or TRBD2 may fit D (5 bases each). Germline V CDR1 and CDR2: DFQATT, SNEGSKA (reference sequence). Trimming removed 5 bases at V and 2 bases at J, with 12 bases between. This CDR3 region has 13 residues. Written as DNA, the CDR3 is TGCAGTGCTGTATTCTGGGGGCAAGAGACCCAGTACTTC. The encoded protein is CSAVFWGQETQYF.

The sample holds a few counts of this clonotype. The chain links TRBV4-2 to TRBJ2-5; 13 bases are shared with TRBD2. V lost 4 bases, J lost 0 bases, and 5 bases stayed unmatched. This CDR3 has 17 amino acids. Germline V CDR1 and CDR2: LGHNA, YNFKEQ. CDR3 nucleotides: TGTGCCAGCAGCCGCGGACTAGCGGGGGAGTACCAAGAGACCCAGTACTTC. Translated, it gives CASSRGLAGEYQETQYF.

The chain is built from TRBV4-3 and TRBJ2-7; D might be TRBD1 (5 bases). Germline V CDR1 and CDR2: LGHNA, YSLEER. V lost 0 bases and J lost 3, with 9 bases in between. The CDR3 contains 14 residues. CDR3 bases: TGCGCCAGCAGCCAAGATCTACAGGTCTACGAGCAGTACTTC. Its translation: CASSQDLQVYEQYF.